The 30 T cell receptor beta chains below all came from one sample that was sequenced in a study of cytomegalovirus exposure and HLA in healthy donors. The PCR contained 60 Vbeta and 13 Jbeta primers. Sequencing was performed with immunoSEQ multiplex PCR; in TCRdb, only in-frame clones are kept and a portion is missing. The repertoire holds 240,000 or so clones, with roughly 82% as singletons. The sequencing sample was made of PBMCs. Receptor source: a woman aged 40 to 50 in good health and CMV-seropositive.

This CDR3 reads CASSQGTYLAGAIGELFF. The DNA for the CDR3 is TGCGCCAGCAGCCAAGGCACCTATTTAGCGGGAGCTATCGGGGAGCTGTTTTTT. The chain links TRBV4-3 to TRBJ2-2, with 9 bases lining up with TRBD2. V dropped 1 base and J dropped 7; count of bases not matched to a gene: 13. The CDR3 is 18 residues long. In germline, CDR1 is LGHNA, CDR2 YSLEER.

This clone was detected only once. V gene TRBV19 combines with J gene TRBJ2-1; D is perhaps TRBD2 (5 bases). The CDR3 is 15 residues long. From germline, CDR1 is LNHDA and CDR2 SQIVND (reference sequence). Trimming pared 3 bases from V and 4 bases from J, leaving 13 bases between. In DNA, the CDR3 is TGTGCCAGTAGTATTACGGTTTCGGGGTACAATGAGCAGTTCTTC. Its protein product is CASSITVSGYNEQFF.

The CDR3 sequence is CASSKRTRSDTQYF. The CDR3 DNA reads TGTGCCAGTAGTAAGAGGACTAGATCAGATACGCAGTATTTT. The chain recombines TRBV19 with TRBJ2-3, with TRBD2 matching 7 bases. Germline-derived CDR1 and CDR2 are LNHDA and SQIVND (reference sequence). J gave up 4 bases and V 4 bases, and 5 bases lay outside the gene matches. CDR3 length: 14 amino acids.

The chain links TRBV30 to TRBJ2-1; D is possibly TRBD2 (5 bases). The CDR3 runs to 16 residues. The V gene's germline CDR1 is GTSNPN and CDR2 SVGIG (reference sequence). V was pared by 1 base and J by 5 bases, with 18 bases between. The CDR3 is CAWSARHSGRDNEQFF. The CDR3 DNA reads TGTGCCTGGAGTGCCCGACATTCGGGGAGAGACAATGAGCAGTTCTTC.

V is TRBV5-4 and J is TRBJ2-7, with 7 bases fitting TRBD2. V shed 4 bases, J shed 7 bases, and the junction held 14 bases outside the gene matches. The CDR3 totals 15 residues. Germline values: CDR1 SGHNT, CDR2 YYREEE (reference sequence). Here the CDR3 DNA reads TGTGCCAGCAGCAGAATAGCGGAACGGGGGGAGGAGCAGTACTTC. Protein sequence: CASSRIAERGEEQYF.

This clone has only a few counts. The chain has TRBV7-9 and TRBJ1-3; 9 bases map to TRBD1. This CDR3 comprises 17 residues. In germline, CDR1 is SEHNR, CDR2 FQNEAQ (reference sequence). The V and J ends lost 2 bases and 0 bases, in that order; junction bases with no gene match: 5. The CDR3 sequence is CASSLFPGQGSGNTIYF. DNA of the CDR3: TGTGCCAGCAGCTTATTTCCGGGACAGGGCTCTGGAAACACCATATATTTT. Full variable domain (missing parts from reference TRBV7-9 and TRBJ1-3): DTGVSQNPRHKITKRGQNVTFRCDPISEHNRLYWYRQTLGQGPEFLTYFQNEAQLEKSRLLSDRFSAERPKGSFSTLEIQRTEQGDSAMYLCASSLFPGQGSGNTIYFGEGSWLTVV.

The chain has TRBV11-1 and TRBJ2-5, with 7 bases lining up with TRBD1. Near its end, the DNA agrees better with TRBJ2-7, so the J call may be wrong. Germline lookup yields CDR1 SGHAT and CDR2 FQDESV (reference sequence). The length of the CDR3 is 14 residues. CDR3 bases: TGTGCCAGCAGCGCGGACAGGTTGTCCTACGAGCAGTACTTC. This translates into CASSADRLSYEQYF.

The CDR3: CASSPIRGGNSPLHF. The CDR3 DNA follows: TGTGCCAGCAGCCCAATCAGGGGCGGAAATTCACCCCTCCACTTT. The chain is built from TRBV11-2 and TRBJ1-6, with D maybe TRBD1 (6 bases). CDR3 length: 15 amino acids. Trimming took off 5 bases at V and 7 bases at J, with 15 bases between the two ends. Germline V gene sequence: CDR1 SGHAT, CDR2 FQNNGV.

This clone occurred a few times. The rearrangement links TRBV11-2 to TRBJ2-5; 9 nucleotides match TRBD2. The V segment lost 4 bases and the J segment 5 bases; nucleotides outside the gene matches: 5. In germline, CDR1 is SGHAT, CDR2 FQNNGV. CDR3 length: 14 amino acids. Written as DNA, the CDR3 is TGTGCCAGCAGCTCTCTAGCGGGGCGGGAGACCCAGTACTTC. This translates into CASSSLAGRETQYF.

The rearrangement joins TRBV28 to TRBJ1-5; D remains unclear. Germline V gene lookup returns CDR1 MDHEN and CDR2 SYDVKM. The V end was cut by 2 bases, the J end by 4 bases, with 12 bases between. The CDR3 has 15 amino acids. The CDR3 DNA reads TGTGCCAGCAGTTTAAGGTCAGAGGGAAATCAGCCCCAGCATTTT. This gives the protein CASSLRSEGNQPQHF. The full variable domain, in which reference TRBV28 and TRBJ1-5 provide the parts outside the CDR3, is DVKVTQSSRYLVKRTGEKVFLECVQDMDHENMFWYRQDPGLGLRLIYFSYDVKMKEKGDIPEGYSVSREKKERFSLILESASTNQTSMYLCASSLRSEGNQPQHFGDGTRLSIL.

The chain couples TRBV7-7 to TRBJ2-5; 13 positions match TRBD2. V lost 5 bases and J lost 2; bases outside the gene matches: 5. The CDR3 consists of 16 residues. The V gene's germline CDR1 is SSHAT and CDR2 FNYEAQ (reference sequence). The CDR3 DNA reads TGTGCCAGCAGCCGGACTAGCGGGGGAAGACAAGAGACCCAGTACTTC. Amino acids: CASSRTSGGRQETQYF. The variable domain in full, completed from reference TRBV7-7 and TRBJ2-5, reads GAGVSQSPRYKVTKRGQDVTLRCDPISSHATLYWYQQALGQGPEFLTYFNYEAQPDKSGLPSDRFSAERPEGSISTLTIQRTEQRDSAMYRCASSRTSGGRQETQYFGPGTRLLVL.

The genes are TRBV5-1 and TRBJ2-7; TRBD1 matches 8 bases. Per germline, CDR1 SGHRS and CDR2 YFSETQ. V gave up 7 bases and J gave up 6 bases; unmatched junction bases: 15. This CDR3 region has 15 residues. The CDR3 nucleotides read TGCGCCAGCCGAGAACGCGGACAGGGTCCTGGCGAGCAGTACTTC. Its protein is CASRERGQGPGEQYF.

V usage is TRBV11-1 and J usage is TRBJ2-6; a weak D match, TRBD1 (5 bases). This CDR3 comprises 15 residues. CDR1 is SGHAT and CDR2 is FQDESV in the germline V gene (reference sequence). Trimming took 3 bases from V and 0 from J, leaving 6 bases between them. CDR3: CASSFQGSGANVLTF. The CDR3 nucleotides read TGTGCCAGCAGCTTTCAGGGCTCTGGGGCCAACGTCCTGACTTTC.

This chain uses TRBV4-1 with TRBJ2-2, with D tentatively TRBD1 (6 bases). With 2 bases removed from V and 0 bases from J, the gap between germline ends came to 10 bases. This CDR3 is 16 amino acids long. CDR1 is MGHRA, CDR2 YSYEKL, per germline. CDR3 sequence: CASSQTQGANTGELFF. In DNA, the CDR3 is TGCGCCAGCAGCCAAACACAGGGCGCGAACACCGGGGAGCTGTTTTTT.

J is TRBJ1-1 and V is TRBV5-1; D is ambiguous. V was trimmed by 4 bases and J by 1 base, leaving 11 bases between them. Per the germline V gene, CDR1 is SGHRS and CDR2 is YFSETQ. CDR3 length equals 14 residues. The CDR3 reads CASSPARSNTEAFF. The CDR3 nucleotides are TGCGCCAGCAGCCCAGCCAGGTCGAACACTGAAGCTTTCTTT.

The DNA for the CDR3 is TGTGCCAGCAGCCCAGGGACTAGCGGGATCGCCGGGGAGCTGTTTTTT. This codes for CASSPGTSGIAGELFF. The chain is built from TRBV6-6 and TRBJ2-2; 13 nucleotides align to TRBD2. The ends lost 6 bases at V and 6 bases at J; junction bases unmatched: 7. The CDR3 runs 16 residues. Germline loops: CDR1 MNHNY, CDR2 SVGAGI (reference sequence).

The V call is TRBV19, the J call TRBJ1-5; no clear D gene. From germline, CDR1 is LNHDA and CDR2 SQIVND (reference sequence). The CDR3 loop spans 14 amino acids. Trimming left V 1 base short and J 5 bases short, with 9 bases between. CDR3 residues: CASSIGFTHQPQHF. The DNA of the CDR3 is TGTGCCAGTAGTATAGGTTTCACACATCAGCCCCAGCATTTT.

This clone came up once. This chain joins TRBV29-1 and TRBJ2-7, with TRBD1 identical over 7 bases. This CDR3 has 12 amino acids. The V segment lost 4 bases and the J segment 3 bases; nucleotides outside the gene matches: 3. Germline V gene lookup returns CDR1 SQVTM and CDR2 ANQGSEA. The CDR3 here is CSVGAGGYEQYF. The CDR3 DNA reads TGCAGCGTTGGGGCAGGGGGCTACGAGCAGTACTTC.

This sequence joins TRBV6-6 and TRBJ2-5; TRBD2 is a possible D gene (6 bases). From germline, CDR1 is MNHNY and CDR2 SVGAGI (reference sequence). The CDR3 spans 13 residues. V lost 2 bases and J 4 bases, leaving 8 bases between the germline ends. Here the CDR3 reads CASSYGGLETQYF. For the CDR3, the DNA is TGTGCCAGCAGTTACGGGGGACTAGAGACCCAGTACTTC.

The chain is built from TRBV30 and TRBJ2-2; no definite D call. This CDR3 comprises 12 residues. Germline CDR1 reads GTSNPN; CDR2 reads SVGIG (reference sequence). Between the trimmed V and J ends, which lost 2 bases and 4 bases, there was a span of 5 bases. The chain's CDR3 is CAWSLVTGELFF. CDR3 DNA sequence: TGTGCCTGGAGTTTAGTCACCGGGGAGCTGTTTTTT.

This clone was recorded only once. The V and J genes are TRBV2 and TRBJ1-1, with 9 bases identical to TRBD1. The germline V gene encodes CDR1 SNHLY and CDR2 FYNNEI. The V and J ends lost 4 bases and 7 bases, in that order; junction bases with no gene match: 7. CDR3 length: 14 amino acids. CDR3 bases: TGTGCCAGCAGTGTCGGGACAGGGAGTTATGAAGCTTTCTTT. Its translation is CASSVGTGSYEAFF. Full variable domain (outside the CDR3, taken from reference TRBV2 and TRBJ1-1): EPEVTQTPSHQVTQMGQEVILRCVPISNHLYFYWYRQILGQKVEFLVSFYNNEISEKSEIFDDQFSVERPDGSNFTLKIRSTKLEDSAMYFCASSVGTGSYEAFFGQGTRLTVV.

This clone was seen a single time. V and J are TRBV7-9 and TRBJ1-1; D not resolved. The length of the CDR3 is 14 residues. The V end lost 1 base, the J end lost 2 bases, and 8 bases lay between the germline ends. Germline values: CDR1 SEHNR, CDR2 FQNEAQ (reference sequence). The chain's CDR3 is CASSLGQANTEAFF. For the CDR3, the DNA is TGTGCCAGCAGCTTAGGGCAGGCAAACACTGAAGCTTTCTTT.

The CDR3 region has the DNA TGTGCCAGCAGTGATTGGGACAGGGGGCCGGGGGAGCAGTTCTTC. It yields the protein CASSDWDRGPGEQFF. V usage is TRBV2 and J usage is TRBJ2-1, with 12 bases identical to TRBD1. J was trimmed by 10 bases and V by 3 bases; bases with no gene match: 7. CDR1 is SNHLY, CDR2 FYNNEI, per germline. The CDR3 is 15 residues long.

DNA of the CDR3: TGTGCCAGCAGCCCGAAAACTCCGACCTACGAGCAGTACTTC. Translation: CASSPKTPTYEQYF. The rearrangement uses TRBV7-2 and TRBJ2-7; D is ambiguous. CDR1 SGHTA and CDR2 FQGNSA come from the germline V gene. V was trimmed by 5 bases and J by 2 bases, leaving 13 bases between them. This CDR3 has 14 amino acids.

V usage is TRBV11-2 and J usage is TRBJ2-7, with 7 bases fitting TRBD1. CDR3 length: 14 residues. The germline gives CDR1 SGHAT, CDR2 FQNNGV. The ends lost 5 bases at V and 1 base at J; junction bases unmatched: 5. The CDR3 DNA reads as TGTGCCAGCAGCGACACGACAGGGTCCTACGAGCAGTACTTC. Its protein product is CASSDTTGSYEQYF.

This chain connects TRBV25-1 to TRBJ1-3; TRBD1 might be the D (5 bases). The CDR3 is 15 residues long. V lost 5 bases and J lost 8, with 19 bases in between. Germline CDR1 reads MGHDK; CDR2 reads SYGVNS. DNA of the CDR3: TGTGCCAGCAGTAATCAGGGATTGGGCAGCGACACCATATATTTT. This gives the protein CASSNQGLGSDTIYF.

This clone appeared once. CDR3 nucleotide sequence: TGTGCCAGCGGACCGACAGTTAGCACAGATACGCAGTATTTT. Translation: CASGPTVSTDTQYF. The chain combines TRBV6-1 with TRBJ2-3; possibly TRBD1 for D (5 bases). The V gene's germline CDR1 is MNHNS and CDR2 SASEGT. CDR3 length: 14 amino acids. V shed 8 bases and J shed 0 bases, with 12 bases lying between them.

Concerning this clone itself: Relative to the germline gene, one junction end is altered; a read error may explain this. The rearrangement links TRBV7-9 to TRBJ2-5; TRBD2 agrees at 7 bases. This CDR3 has 15 amino acids. Germline-derived CDR1 and CDR2 are SEHNR and FQNEAQ (reference sequence). The CDR3 here is CSSSLREVTKETQYF. CDR3 coding DNA: TGTTCCAGCAGCCTCCGGGAGGTGACCAAAGAGACCCAGTACTTC.

This clone was counted between two and nine times. This chain joins TRBV11-2 and TRBJ2-7, with D perhaps TRBD1 (6 bases). The CDR3 length is 14 residues. CDR1 is SGHAT, CDR2 FQNNGV, per germline. The V and J ends lost 2 bases and 3 bases respectively, with 11 bases between them. The CDR3 DNA sequence: TGTGCCAGCAGCTTATCGGACAGCTTCTACGAGCAGTACTTC. Translating gives CASSLSDSFYEQYF.

Regarding this clone: The junction differs from germline at one of its ends, possibly a read error. This chain links TRBV7-3 with TRBJ1-2; D is undetermined. Germline V gene sequence: CDR1 SGHTA, CDR2 FQGTGA. CDR3 length equals 11 residues. CDR3 residues: CASSVTGGYTF. The CDR3 DNA follows: TGTGCCAGCAGCGTAACGGGCGGCTACACCTTC.